Detailed here is one TCR beta chain. Its antigen is not known. This sample is part of a study of T cell responses to AZD1222 COVID-19 vaccine. Regarding the study as a whole: Receipt of two AZD1222 doses was followed by a rise in Spike-specific TCR breadth and depth. With dominance at 160-218 and 743-854, vaccine-associated CD4 TCRs spanned spike. Baseline antibody screening turned up just six or seven seropositive AZD1222 recipients. Among the donors, most were white British and more were female, and clonal diversity was possibly underestimated.

The CDR3 extends over 14 amino acids. V was cut by 2 bases and J by 2 bases, with 7 bases left in between. Looked up from germline, CDR1 is SNHLY and CDR2 is FYNNEI. Using immunoSEQ multiplex PCR, the repertoire was profiled, and TCRdb retains in-frame clones only, with some absent. Altogether some 150,000 clones are present, approximately 95% being singletons, with the ten largest covering around 1%. This TCR was sampled from an adult in good health. This material consisted of peripheral blood, taken on day 0 of MenACWY control vaccination. The V gene is TRBV2, the J gene TRBJ1-3; D gene ambiguous. For the CDR3, the DNA is TGTGCCAGCAGTGAAATGGGTGCTGGAAACACCATATATTTT. It yields the protein CASSEMGAGNTIYF.